Each of the 5 T cell receptor beta chains below was sequenced from the same sample in a study of CD8+CD57+ T cells in acquired aplastic anemia. Patients chosen for sequencing had shown CD8+CD57+ cell expansion by flow cytometry. Researchers used genomic DNA as the template to profile TCR beta VDJ and CDR3. Via MiXCR, TCRdb re-called the reads, giving one row per CDR3 protein. The data show 95,000 to 150,000 distinct CDR3 sequences, 50% to 70% seen once. Sequenced input: sorted CD4+, CD8+, or CD8+CD57+ T cells (not recorded which) from PBMCs. These receptors were taken from a human donor with aplastic anemia.

The CDR3 bases are TGTGCCACCAGCCGGAGGCAGGGGGGCTCCTACAATGAGCAGTTCTTC. Its protein is CATSRRQGGSYNEQFF. The chain employs TRBV15 and TRBJ2-1; maybe TRBD1 (7 bases). The V and J ends lost 5 bases and 0 bases respectively, with 14 bases between them. The germline V gene encodes CDR1 LNHNV and CDR2 YYDKDF (reference sequence). This CDR3 spans 16 amino acids.

About this clonotype itself: Germline and junction disagree at one end, which may indicate a read error. The CDR3 sequence is CTSIDRVGYEQYF. The CDR3 DNA is TGTACCAGCATAGACAGGGTTGGCTACGAGCAGTACTTC. The rearrangement uses TRBV7-9 and TRBJ2-7; 7 nucleotides line up with TRBD1. Looked up from germline, CDR1 is SEHNR and CDR2 is FQNEAQ (reference sequence). The CDR3 extends over 13 amino acids.

This chain uses TRBV20-1 with TRBJ2-2; 7 bases are shared with TRBD2. V lost 2 bases, J lost 5 bases, and 8 bases stayed unmatched. This CDR3 comprises 15 residues. Germline V lookup: CDR1 DFQATT, CDR2 SNEGSKA (reference sequence). The CDR3 DNA sequence: TGCAGTGCTAGACCTAGCGGCAGTTTTACCGGGGAGCTGTTTTTT. Residues: CSARPSGSFTGELFF.

In its sample, this clonotype was seen many times. This chain connects TRBV5-6 to TRBJ2-7; D may be TRBD1 (5 bases). The V end lost 3 bases, the J end lost 5 bases, and 15 bases lay between the germline ends. Per germline, CDR1 SGHDT and CDR2 YYEEEE. The length of the CDR3 is 14 residues. Here the CDR3 DNA reads TGTGCCAGCAGCTCCATTGACAGTACCCACGAGCAGTACTTC. Translated, it gives CASSSIDSTHEQYF. Full variable domain (outside the CDR3, taken from reference TRBV5-6 and TRBJ2-7): DAGVTQSPTHLIKTRGQQVTLRCSPKSGHDTVSWYQQALGQGPQFIFQYYEEEERQRGNFPDRFSGHQFPNYSSELNVNALLLGDSALYLCASSSIDSTHEQYFGPGTRLTVT.

V and J are TRBV20-1 and TRBJ1-6; D call uncertain. Germline CDR1 DFQATT, CDR2 SNEGSKA (reference sequence). This CDR3 comprises 13 residues. Trimming took 6 bases from V and 10 from J, leaving 16 bases between them. The CDR3 is CSAPSAIRSPLHF. In DNA form, the CDR3 reads TGCAGTGCCCCGTCCGCAATCCGCTCACCCCTCCACTTT.